Below are 25 T cell receptor beta chains sequenced from a single sample in a study of cytotoxic CD8 clonotypes in ibrutinib-treated CLL. The table came from immunoSEQ multiplex PCR; TCRdb's copy has only in-frame clones and leaves some out. The data hold approximately 50,000 clones, with roughly 70% observed a single time. Here the sequenced sample was PBMCs, taken after 12 months of ibrutinib treatment. Receptors were obtained from a human donor with chronic lymphocytic leukemia.

This clone appeared a single time. The rearrangement uses TRBV21-1 and TRBJ2-7; the table's D call of TRBD1 was not tested on the DNA. TRBV21-1 has pseudogene status. The CDR3 contains 15 residues. The CDR3 nucleotides are TGTGCCAGCAGCAATCCAGCAGGGGAAGCCTACGAGCAGTACTTC. Translated, it gives CASSNPAGEAYEQYF.

This rearrangement joins TRBV9 to TRBJ2-1; 9 bases match TRBD2. The germline V gene encodes CDR1 SGDLS and CDR2 YYNGEE. This CDR3 contains 17 residues. The junction had 10 bases not matched to a gene; V was cut back by 0 bases and J by 6 bases. Here the CDR3 DNA reads TGTGCCAGCAGCGTAGACCCCGGAGCGGGAGGTAGCAATGAGCAGTTCTTC. Its translation: CASSVDPGAGGSNEQFF.

This clone occurred a few times. The chain uses TRBV27 and TRBJ2-6; D may be TRBD1 or TRBD2 (6 bases each). The germline gives CDR1 MNHEY, CDR2 SMNVEV (reference sequence). The CDR3 runs 18 residues. Trimming took 7 bases from V and 1 from J, leaving 20 bases between them. CDR3: CASTLWGAKASGANVLTF. In nucleotides, the CDR3 is TGTGCCAGCACCCTGTGGGGGGCCAAGGCATCTGGGGCCAACGTCCTGACTTTC.

The chain is built from TRBV27 and TRBJ2-7; a weak D match, TRBD2 (5 bases). The CDR3 covers 12 residues. Trimming shortened V by 6 bases and J by 3 bases, and 9 bases separated the two germline ends. The germline V gene encodes CDR1 MNHEY and CDR2 SMNVEV (reference sequence). This chain's CDR3 is CASRKLGYEQYF. CDR3 nucleotide sequence: TGTGCCAGCAGGAAACTAGGCTACGAGCAGTACTTC.

The V gene is TRBV6-5, the J gene TRBJ2-7; D is unclear. There are 14 residues in the CDR3. V dropped 1 base and J dropped 0 bases, with 7 bases sitting between them. Per germline, CDR1 MNHEY and CDR2 SVGAGI. CDR3 nucleotides: TGTGCCAGCAGTTACTACGCTAGCTCCTACGAGCAGTACTTC. Translated: CASSYYASSYEQYF.

This chain connects TRBV20-1 to TRBJ2-1; D unclear. The V end was cut by 7 bases, the J end by 6 bases, with 10 bases between. The CDR3 sequence is 11 residues long. Germline V gene data show CDR1 as DFQATT and CDR2 as SNEGSKA (reference sequence). The CDR3 loop reads CSGVKVNEQFF. The CDR3, as DNA: TGCAGTGGGGTGAAGGTCAATGAGCAGTTCTTC.

This chain uses TRBV21-1 with TRBJ2-1; the table gives TRBD2 as D, unverified against the DNA. TRBV21-1 has pseudogene status. The CDR3 length is 17 residues. The CDR3: CASSLSDGGRSHNEQFF. The CDR3 DNA sequence: TGTGCCAGCAGCCTCTCGGATGGCGGGAGGTCCCACAATGAGCAGTTCTTC.

The J gene is TRBJ2-2, the V gene TRBV15, with 7 positions matching TRBD1. V gave up 5 bases and J gave up 6 bases; unmatched junction bases: 9. Germline V gene sequence: CDR1 LNHNV, CDR2 YYDKDF (reference sequence). This CDR3 contains 15 residues. The CDR3 reads CATSPSDREPGELFF. Written as DNA, the CDR3 is TGTGCCACCAGCCCTTCCGACAGGGAACCCGGGGAGCTGTTTTTT.

The chain employs TRBV21-1 and TRBJ2-5; TRBD1, the table's D call, lacks a check against the DNA. TRBV21-1 is deemed a pseudogene. CDR3 length: 13 amino acids. The CDR3 is CASPDRNQETQYF. The CDR3 DNA reads as TGTGCCAGCCCGGACAGGAACCAAGAGACCCAGTACTTC.

Only one count was recorded for this clone. The chain couples TRBV19 to TRBJ1-1; 8 bases map to TRBD1. CDR1 LNHDA and CDR2 SQIVND come from the germline V gene (reference sequence). The CDR3 totals 15 residues. Trimming at V came to 5 bases and at J to 0 bases, leaving 5 bases not matched to a gene. CDR3 in DNA: TGTGCCAGTAGTCCCCGACAGGGGCTGAACACTGAAGCTTTCTTT. Residues: CASSPRQGLNTEAFF.

The CDR3 bases are TGCAGTGCCGTCGGCTACAATGAGCAGTTCTTC. Translating gives CSAVGYNEQFF. The gene calls are TRBV20-1 and TRBJ2-1; D remains ambiguous. Trimming took 6 bases from V and 3 from J, leaving 6 bases between them. CDR3 size: 11 residues. Per the germline V gene, CDR1 is DFQATT and CDR2 is SNEGSKA (reference sequence).

This clone has just one count. The chain carries TRBV2 and TRBJ2-1, with 7 bases fitting TRBD1. Germline V gives CDR1 SNHLY, CDR2 FYNNEI. With 5 bases clipped from V and 6 bases from J, the junction kept 13 bases outside the gene matches. The CDR3 is 16 residues long. CDR3 in DNA: TGTGCCAGCAGTCCTACTACCTCGGGACAGCTCAATGAGCAGTTCTTC. Protein product: CASSPTTSGQLNEQFF.

The chain couples TRBV9 to TRBJ2-7; 10 bases are a match to TRBD1. CDR1 and CDR2 (germline): SGDLS, YYNGEE. After removal of 3 bases from V and 4 bases from J, the junction contained 7 bases not matched to a gene. This CDR3 is 15 amino acids long. The chain's CDR3 is CASSAAGTGDYEQYF. The CDR3, as DNA: TGTGCCAGCAGCGCCGCCGGGACAGGGGATTACGAGCAGTACTTC.

The rearrangement joins TRBV9 to TRBJ2-2, with TRBD2 identical over 13 bases. CDR1 is SGDLS, CDR2 YYNGEE, per germline. V lost 2 bases and J lost 5; bases outside the gene matches: 12. The CDR3 is made up of 19 amino acids. CDR3 sequence: CASSVGLAGVGSGTGELFF. The DNA of the CDR3 is TGTGCCAGCAGCGTCGGACTAGCGGGAGTTGGTAGTGGGACCGGGGAGCTGTTTTTT.

The V and J genes are TRBV19 and TRBJ2-7; tentatively, D is TRBD1 (5 bases). The CDR3 contains 14 residues. Germline V lookup: CDR1 LNHDA, CDR2 SQIVND (reference sequence). Trimming shortened V by 1 base and J by 0 bases, and 7 bases separated the two germline ends. In DNA, the CDR3 is TGTGCCAGTAGTATAGGGGGCGCCTCCTACGAGCAGTACTTC. This translates into CASSIGGASYEQYF.

J is TRBJ2-1 and V is TRBV2, with D maybe TRBD1 (6 bases). The length of the CDR3 is 13 residues. In germline, CDR1 is SNHLY, CDR2 FYNNEI. With 6 bases removed from V and 10 bases from J, the gap between germline ends came to 16 bases. As DNA, the CDR3 is TGTGCCAGCAGCGAAATAACCGGGACAGAGCAGTTCTTC. Translating it yields CASSEITGTEQFF.

The chain recombines TRBV19 with TRBJ2-6; 7 positions match TRBD1. V lost 5 bases to trimming and J lost 0 bases; unmatched junction nucleotides: 10. Germline-derived CDR1 and CDR2 are LNHDA and SQIVND (reference sequence). The CDR3 runs to 18 residues. The CDR3 loop is CASSVNRGLHSGANVLTF. CDR3 nucleotides: TGTGCCAGTAGTGTCAACAGGGGTCTTCACTCTGGGGCCAACGTCCTGACTTTC. Looking up the rest from reference TRBV19 and TRBJ2-6 gives the full variable domain: DGGITQSPKYLFRKEGQNVTLSCEQNLNHDAMYWYRQDPGQGLRLIYYSQIVNDFQKGDIAEGYSVSREKKESFPLTVTSAQKNPTAFYLCASSVNRGLHSGANVLTFGAGSRLTVL.

This chain uses TRBV30 with TRBJ2-6, with D unclear. The ends were cut back, 8 bases at V and 4 bases at J, with 9 bases in the middle. This CDR3 region has 12 residues. CDR1 is GTSNPN and CDR2 is SVGIG in the germline V gene (reference sequence). The CDR3 protein is CARMGGANVLTF. The CDR3 DNA follows: TGTGCCAGGATGGGAGGGGCCAACGTCCTGACTTTC.

To note about this clone: One end of the junction fails to match germline, which may point to a read error. The J gene is TRBJ2-1, the V gene TRBV7-7; a weak D match, TRBD1 (5 bases). The CDR3 covers 13 residues. Germline values: CDR1 SSHAT, CDR2 FNYEAQ (reference sequence). The CDR3 bases are TGTGCTAGCAGCTTAACAGGCTCCAATGAGCAGTTCTTC. This codes for CASSLTGSNEQFF.

The chain carries TRBV7-6 and TRBJ1-2; the D gene is possibly TRBD1 (6 bases). The CDR3 has 14 residues. Between the trimmed V and J ends, which lost 1 base and 6 bases, there was a span of 12 bases. The germline CDR1 and CDR2 sequences are SGHVS and FNYEAQ. CDR3 nucleotide sequence: TGTGCCAGCAGCTTAGAGGGGGGGAGTGATGGCTACACCTTC. Amino acid sequence: CASSLEGGSDGYTF. Based on the CDR3 plus reference TRBV7-6 and TRBJ1-2, the full variable domain is GAGVSQSPRYKVTKRGQDVALRCDPISGHVSLYWYRQALGQGPEFLTYFNYEAQQDKSGLPNDRFSAERPEGSISTLTIQRTEQRDSAMYRCASSLEGGSDGYTFGSGTRLTVV.

This chain links TRBV30 with TRBJ2-7; TRBD1 might be the D (5 bases). Per the germline V gene, CDR1 is GTSNPN and CDR2 is SVGIG (reference sequence). There are 11 residues in the CDR3. V lost 1 base to trimming and J lost 6 bases, with 7 bases between them. CDR3 in amino acids: CAWSGQSEQYF. DNA for the CDR3: TGTGCCTGGAGTGGACAGTCCGAGCAGTACTTC. The complete variable domain, with remaining parts taken from reference TRBV30 and TRBJ2-7, reads SQTIHQWPATLVQPVGSPLSLECTVEGTSNPNLYWYRQAAGRGLQLLFYSVGIGQISSEVPQNLSASRPQDRQFILSSKKLLLSDSGFYLCAWSGQSEQYFGPGTRLTVT.

The chain links TRBV7-9 to TRBJ2-5; TRBD2 matches 10 bases. This CDR3 has 14 residues. V lost 11 bases to trimming and J lost 1 base; unmatched junction nucleotides: 7. The germline CDR1 and CDR2 sequences are SEHNR and FQNEAQ (reference sequence). For the CDR3, the DNA is TGTGCCGGTATAACTAGCGGGACCCAAGAGACCCAGTACTTC. It is translated as CAGITSGTQETQYF.

The chain carries TRBV15 and TRBJ2-7; 9 bases fit TRBD1. The CDR3 contains 16 residues. V lost 3 bases, J lost 6 bases, and 12 bases stayed unmatched. Germline assignment: CDR1 LNHNV and CDR2 YYDKDF (reference sequence). The CDR3 loop reads CATSRRSGTGFSEQYF. In DNA, the CDR3 is TGTGCCACCAGCAGGCGTTCCGGGACAGGGTTTTCCGAGCAGTACTTC.

V and J are TRBV7-6 and TRBJ2-7; weak D call: TRBD2 (7 bases). Germline CDR1 is SGHVS and CDR2 is FNYEAQ. V was trimmed by 6 bases and J by 5 bases, leaving 17 bases between them. This CDR3 is built from 14 residues. The CDR3 sequence: CASSKYREGNEQYF. The CDR3 DNA follows: TGTGCCAGCAGTAAATACAGGGAGGGCAACGAGCAGTACTTC.

In its sample, this clone was seen a few times. The rearrangement joins TRBV20-1 to TRBJ1-2; D gene uncertain. The V and J ends lost 6 bases and 6 bases respectively, with 5 bases between them. Looked up from germline, CDR1 is DFQATT and CDR2 is SNEGSKA (reference sequence). CDR3 length: 9 amino acids. The CDR3 reads CSAGDGYTF. The DNA for the CDR3 is TGCAGTGCCGGGGATGGCTACACCTTC.